This T cell receptor (beta chain) stems from a study of early T cells in non-severe SARS-CoV-2 infection (dated by TCRdb to the early 2020s). Broadly, across the study: Because TCR sequencing relied on bulk RNA taken from unsorted whole blood, pairing of alpha and beta chains was not possible. General study outcomes and caveats: VDJdb matching was skewed toward anti-spike CD8 responses and likely underestimated virus-specific expansions by missing private and CD4 specificities.

For this clonotype: Its recognized antigen is unknown. One end of the junction varies from germline; a read error may be responsible.

This was a case-control study nested in a cohort of healthcare workers in London, UK, who had nasopharyngeal swab PCR tests and blood samples taken every week. Healthcare workers were recruited between 23 and 31 March 2020, during the week of the UK lockdown, and were followed weekly for up to roughly 16 weeks. The library relied on 5' RACE. The instrument given in TCRdb is NextSeq 500. Unique molecular identifiers were attached to individual cDNA molecules in the TCR library protocol so that sequencing error and PCR bias could be corrected. Sequencing covered both TCR alpha and beta chains, and within each sample the abundances of alpha and beta sequences were tightly co-correlated. From the authors' description of their analysis: V gene, J gene and CDR3 annotation of TCR sequences was performed with Decombinator V4. TCRs were defined as expanded if a significant change between any two time points was detected under a Poisson model with p below 0.0001. Abundances of TCRs were expressed as counts per million after normalisation to the total number of TCRs sequenced in each sample. MAIT TCRs were defined by TRAV1-2 paired with TRAJ12, TRAJ20 or TRAJ33, and iNKT TCRs by TRAV10 paired with TRAJ18. A search of VDJdb, accessed on 1 November 2021, was run for TCRs annotated to CMV, EBV and SARS-CoV-2, with TCRs annotated for multiple antigens excluded. TCRdb redid the processing of the public reads, applying fastp at Q25 and MiXCR, and retained in-frame beta chains. Rows are unified per CDR3 protein, each entry keeping the most common DNA and genes. The V and J calls and clone size come from TCRdb's table, not from the authors' own analysis. The sample contains tens of thousands of distinct CDR3 sequences, around 15% of them found a single time. The top ten clonotypes cover around 6.4% of the sample.

Including cysteine and phenylalanine, the CDR3 has 17 amino acids. Of the read, only the CDR3 DNA is kept; its 51 bases are in frame from base 1. The germline V gene (reference sequence) specifies SSHAT as CDR1 and FNYEAQ as CDR2. The sequence joins TRBV7-7 to TRBJ2-2, with the D gene possibly TRBD1 or TRBD2, each one fitting 5 bases. The sequence derives from an adult who was a healthcare worker with PCR-confirmed SARS-CoV-2 infection or an uninfected control (not recorded which). The source material was whole blood. Here is the DNA: TGTGCTAGCAGCCCAAACCCCGGGACCGCGAACACCGGGGAGCTGTTTTTT. The translation is CASSPNPGTANTGELFF. The entire variable domain, with the stretches around the CDR3 drawn from the reference TRBV7-7 and TRBJ2-2 proteins, is GAGVSQSPRYKVTKRGQDVTLRCDPISSHATLYWYQQALGQGPEFLTYFNYEAQPDKSGLPSDRFSAERPEGSISTLTIQRTEQRDSAMYRCASSPNPGTANTGELFFGEGSRLTVL.